This TCR beta chain emerged from a study of T cell responses to AZD1222 COVID-19 vaccine. Findings and caveats of the study: Only a handful of individuals given AZD1222 were seropositive at baseline.

This CDR3 comprises 14 residues. The V gene's germline CDR1 is SGHVS and CDR2 FQNEAQ. The trim removed 1 base at V and 7 bases at J, leaving 3 bases unmatched. TCRdb keeps only in-frame clones here, not all; method: immunoSEQ multiplex PCR. In the table there are around 66,000 clones, around nine tenths of which are singletons. Notes on this clone: Its antigen is not identified.

This sequence was found in an adult who received the MenACWY meningococcal vaccine as a control. This material consisted of peripheral blood, taken 28 days after the second dose of the MenACWY control vaccine. The gene calls are TRBV7-8 and TRBJ2-5; 10 bases match TRBD2. The CDR3 nucleotides read TGTGCCAGCAGCTTAGGTCTAGCGGGAGTGACCCAGTACTTC. Its protein is CASSLGLAGVTQYF.